This T cell receptor beta chain was captured in a study of blood T cell repertoires in COVID-19. Study at large: Collection of acute and convalescent COVID-19 samples took place in the United States, Italy and Spain. Sources were T cells, B-cell-depleted T cells, or PBMCs; the material itself was cDNA or gDNA.

Per the original data handling: Amplified reference gene primers provided the basis for estimating nucleated cell counts. Repertoires were generated with immunoSEQ multiplex PCR, while TCRdb's copy carries only in-frame clones and drops some. That table furnishes V, J and clone size, whereas the DNA furnished D and trimming. Of about 88,000 clones detected, around 72% appear once; the ten largest clones hold 20% to 25%. This CDR3 contains 15 residues. The V gene's germline CDR1 is LNHDA and CDR2 SQIVND (reference sequence). Trimming cost V 5 bases and J 1 base, with 14 bases left between them. The sequence derives from a woman aged 60 to 75 in a cohort sampled during active or convalescent COVID-19. What was sequenced was peripheral blood. The gene calls are TRBV19 and TRBJ1-1; D uncertain. The chain's CDR3 is CASSPRGLTNTEAFF. In DNA form, the CDR3 reads TGTGCCAGTAGTCCCCGCGGACTAACGAACACTGAAGCTTTCTTT.